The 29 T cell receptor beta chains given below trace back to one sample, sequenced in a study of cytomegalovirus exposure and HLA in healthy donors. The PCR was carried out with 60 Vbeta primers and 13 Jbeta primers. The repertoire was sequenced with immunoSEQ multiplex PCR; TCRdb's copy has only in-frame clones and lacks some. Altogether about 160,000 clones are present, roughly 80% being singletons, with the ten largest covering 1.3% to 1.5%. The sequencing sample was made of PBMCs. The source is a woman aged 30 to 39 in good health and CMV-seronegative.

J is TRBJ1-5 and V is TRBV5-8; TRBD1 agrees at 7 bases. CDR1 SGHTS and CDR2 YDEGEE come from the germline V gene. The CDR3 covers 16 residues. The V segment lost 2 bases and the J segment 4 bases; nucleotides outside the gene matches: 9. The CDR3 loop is CASSFRAFRGNQPQHF. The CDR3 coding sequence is TGTGCCAGCAGCTTTAGGGCATTCAGGGGGAATCAGCCCCAGCATTTT.

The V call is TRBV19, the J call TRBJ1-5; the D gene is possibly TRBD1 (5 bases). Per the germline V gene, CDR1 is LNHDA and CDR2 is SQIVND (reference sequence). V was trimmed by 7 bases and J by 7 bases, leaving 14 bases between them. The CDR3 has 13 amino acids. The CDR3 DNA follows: TGTGCCAGTAATCAGGGCAGAGAACAGCCCCAGCATTTT. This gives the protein CASNQGREQPQHF.

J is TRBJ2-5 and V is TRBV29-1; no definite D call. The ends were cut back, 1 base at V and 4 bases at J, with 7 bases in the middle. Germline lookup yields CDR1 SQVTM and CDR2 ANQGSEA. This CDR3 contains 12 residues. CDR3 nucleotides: TGCAGCGTTGAAGGGCTTGGAGAGACCCAGTACTTC. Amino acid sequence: CSVEGLGETQYF.

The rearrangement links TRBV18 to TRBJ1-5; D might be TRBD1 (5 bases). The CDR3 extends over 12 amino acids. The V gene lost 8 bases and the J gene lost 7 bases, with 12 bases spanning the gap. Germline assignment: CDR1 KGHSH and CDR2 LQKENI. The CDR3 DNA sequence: TGTGCCAGCGCCACAGGCGGACAGCCCCAGCATTTT. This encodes CASATGGQPQHF. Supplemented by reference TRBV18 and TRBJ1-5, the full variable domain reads NAGVMQNPRHLVRRRGQEARLRCSPMKGHSHVYWYRQLPEEGLKFMVYLQKENIIDESGMPKERFSAEFPKEGPSILRIQQVVRGDSAAYFCASATGGQPQHFGDGTRLSIL.

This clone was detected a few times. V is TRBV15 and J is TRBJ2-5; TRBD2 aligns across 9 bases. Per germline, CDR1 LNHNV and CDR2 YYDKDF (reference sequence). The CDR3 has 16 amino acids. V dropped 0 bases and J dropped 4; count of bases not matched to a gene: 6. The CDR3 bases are TGTGCCACCAGCAGAGAGAGCGGGGGGTCGTTAGAGACCCAGTACTTC. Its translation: CATSRESGGSLETQYF.

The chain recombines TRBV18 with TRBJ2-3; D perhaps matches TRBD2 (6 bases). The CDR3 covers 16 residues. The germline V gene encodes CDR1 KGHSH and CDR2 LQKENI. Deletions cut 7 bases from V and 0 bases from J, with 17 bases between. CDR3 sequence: CASFVAGTSSTDTQYF. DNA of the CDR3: TGTGCCAGCTTCGTGGCCGGGACTTCTAGCACAGATACGCAGTATTTT.

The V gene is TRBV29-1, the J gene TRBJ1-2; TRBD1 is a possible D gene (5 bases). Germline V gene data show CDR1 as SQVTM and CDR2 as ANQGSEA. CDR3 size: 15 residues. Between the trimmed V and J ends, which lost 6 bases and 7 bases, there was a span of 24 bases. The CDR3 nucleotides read TGCAGCGTCACTACGGGGGGGAGGACCCCTCCTGGCTACACCTTC. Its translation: CSVTTGGRTPPGYTF.

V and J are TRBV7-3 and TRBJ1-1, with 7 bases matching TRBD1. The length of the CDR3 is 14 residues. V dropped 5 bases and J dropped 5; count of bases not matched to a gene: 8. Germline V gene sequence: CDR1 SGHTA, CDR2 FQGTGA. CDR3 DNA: TGTGCCAGCAGCCGGGACAGTTCAGTAACTGAAGCTTTCTTT. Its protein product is CASSRDSSVTEAFF.

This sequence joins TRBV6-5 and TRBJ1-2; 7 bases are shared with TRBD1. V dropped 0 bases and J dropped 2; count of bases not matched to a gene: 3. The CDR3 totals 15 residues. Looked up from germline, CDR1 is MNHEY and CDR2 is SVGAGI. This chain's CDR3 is CASSYSTGLNYGYTF. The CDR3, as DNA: TGTGCCAGCAGTTACTCGACAGGGCTCAACTATGGCTACACCTTC.

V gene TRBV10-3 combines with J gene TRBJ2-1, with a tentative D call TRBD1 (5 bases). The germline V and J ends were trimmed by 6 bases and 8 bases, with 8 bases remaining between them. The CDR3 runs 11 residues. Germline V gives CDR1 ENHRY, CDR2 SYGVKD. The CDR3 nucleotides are TGTGCCATCAGGGGGCAGTATGAGCAGTTCTTC. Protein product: CAIRGQYEQFF.

The CDR3 reads CASSINNRGGTGANVLTF. The CDR3 region has the DNA TGTGCCAGTAGTATAAACAATCGGGGCGGGACTGGGGCCAACGTCCTGACTTTC. The rearrangement joins TRBV19 to TRBJ2-6; tentative D call: TRBD2 (6 bases). V was clipped by 2 bases and J by 2 bases, with 16 bases between them. This CDR3 spans 18 amino acids. From germline, CDR1 is LNHDA and CDR2 SQIVND (reference sequence).

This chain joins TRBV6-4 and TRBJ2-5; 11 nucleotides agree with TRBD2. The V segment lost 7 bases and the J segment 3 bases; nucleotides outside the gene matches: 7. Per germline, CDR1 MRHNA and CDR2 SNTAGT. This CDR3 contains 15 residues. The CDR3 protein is CASKIAGGQEETQYF. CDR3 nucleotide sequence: TGTGCCAGCAAAATAGCGGGGGGGCAGGAAGAGACCCAGTACTTC.

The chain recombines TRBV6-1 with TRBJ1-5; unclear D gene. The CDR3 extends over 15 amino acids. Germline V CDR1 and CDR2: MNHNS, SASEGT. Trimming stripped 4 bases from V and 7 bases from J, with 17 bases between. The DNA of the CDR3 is TGTGCCAGCAGTGTGGTGGGTGGCCCGGGGCAGCCCCAGCATTTT. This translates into CASSVVGGPGQPQHF.

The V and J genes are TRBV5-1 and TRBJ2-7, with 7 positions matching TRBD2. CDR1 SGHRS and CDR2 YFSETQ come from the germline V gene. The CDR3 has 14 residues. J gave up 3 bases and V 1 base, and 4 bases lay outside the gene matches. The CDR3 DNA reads TGCGCCAGCAGCTTGAGCGGGAATCGCTACGAGCAGTACTTC. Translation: CASSLSGNRYEQYF.

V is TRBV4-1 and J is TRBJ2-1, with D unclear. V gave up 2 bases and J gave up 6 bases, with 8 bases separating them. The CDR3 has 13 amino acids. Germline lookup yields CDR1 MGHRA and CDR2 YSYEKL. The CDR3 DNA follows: TGCGCCAGCAGCCAATCCCAGATCAATGAGCAGTTCTTC. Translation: CASSQSQINEQFF.

The CDR3 coding sequence is TGTGCCAGTGGCCCGGAGGCCCAAGAGACCCAGTACTTC. Protein sequence: CASGPEAQETQYF. The chain combines TRBV2 with TRBJ2-5; possible D gene TRBD2, 5 bases. The CDR3 totals 13 residues. Germline CDR1 reads SNHLY; CDR2 reads FYNNEI. The germline V and J ends were trimmed by 9 bases and 1 base, with 12 bases remaining between them.

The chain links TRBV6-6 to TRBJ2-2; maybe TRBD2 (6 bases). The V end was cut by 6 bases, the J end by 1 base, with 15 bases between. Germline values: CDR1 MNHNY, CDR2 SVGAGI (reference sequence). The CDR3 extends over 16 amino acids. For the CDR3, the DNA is TGTGCCAGCAGACCCCCCGGGACTCAGAACACCGGGGAGCTGTTTTTT. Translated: CASRPPGTQNTGELFF.

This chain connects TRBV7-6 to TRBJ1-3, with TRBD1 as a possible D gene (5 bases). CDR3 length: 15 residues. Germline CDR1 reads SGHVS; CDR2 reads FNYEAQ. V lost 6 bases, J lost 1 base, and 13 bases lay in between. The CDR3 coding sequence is TGTGCCAGCAGTGCTGGGGGGGTATCTGGAAACACCATATATTTT. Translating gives CASSAGGVSGNTIYF. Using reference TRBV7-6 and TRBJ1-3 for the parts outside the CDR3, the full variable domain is GAGVSQSPRYKVTKRGQDVALRCDPISGHVSLYWYRQALGQGPEFLTYFNYEAQQDKSGLPNDRFSAERPEGSISTLTIQRTEQRDSAMYRCASSAGGVSGNTIYFGEGSWLTVV.

The CDR3 spells CASSAGRGPSLTF. CDR3 DNA sequence: TGTGCCAGCAGCGCTGGGCGGGGGCCCTCCTTAACTTTC. The rearrangement uses TRBV5-6 and TRBJ2-6; D might be TRBD2 (7 bases). The V end lost 4 bases, the J end lost 19 bases, and 21 bases lay between the germline ends. The V gene's germline CDR1 is SGHDT and CDR2 YYEEEE. This CDR3 spans 13 amino acids.

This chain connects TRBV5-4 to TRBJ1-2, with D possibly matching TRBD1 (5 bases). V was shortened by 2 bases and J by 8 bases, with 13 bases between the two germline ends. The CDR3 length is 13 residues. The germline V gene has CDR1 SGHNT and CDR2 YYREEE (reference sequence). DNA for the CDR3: TGTGCCAGCAGCTTCCAGGACAAGGGGGGCTACACCTTC. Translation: CASSFQDKGGYTF.

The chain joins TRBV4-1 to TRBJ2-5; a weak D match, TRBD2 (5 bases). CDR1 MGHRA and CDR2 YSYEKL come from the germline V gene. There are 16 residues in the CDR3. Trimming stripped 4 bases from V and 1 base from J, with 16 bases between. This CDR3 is CASSRDDYGVQETQYF. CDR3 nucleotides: TGCGCCAGCAGCCGAGACGACTACGGAGTCCAAGAGACCCAGTACTTC.

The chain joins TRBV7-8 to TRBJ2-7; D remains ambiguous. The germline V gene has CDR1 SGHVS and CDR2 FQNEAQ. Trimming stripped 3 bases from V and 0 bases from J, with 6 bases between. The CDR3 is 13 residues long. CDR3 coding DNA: TGTGCCAGCAGCTTTTCCATCTCCTACGAGCAGTACTTC. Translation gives CASSFSISYEQYF.

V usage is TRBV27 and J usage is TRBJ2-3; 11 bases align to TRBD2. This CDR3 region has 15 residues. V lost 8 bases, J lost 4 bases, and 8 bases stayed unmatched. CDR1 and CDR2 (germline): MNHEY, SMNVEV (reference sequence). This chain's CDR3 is CASALISGGADTQYF. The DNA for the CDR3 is TGTGCCAGCGCCCTCATTAGCGGGGGGGCAGATACGCAGTATTTT.

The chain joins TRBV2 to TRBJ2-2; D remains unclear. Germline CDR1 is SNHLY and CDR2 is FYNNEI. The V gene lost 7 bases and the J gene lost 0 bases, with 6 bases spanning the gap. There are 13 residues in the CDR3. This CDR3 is CASNIPNTGELFF. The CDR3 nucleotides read TGTGCCAGCAATATCCCGAACACCGGGGAGCTGTTTTTT.

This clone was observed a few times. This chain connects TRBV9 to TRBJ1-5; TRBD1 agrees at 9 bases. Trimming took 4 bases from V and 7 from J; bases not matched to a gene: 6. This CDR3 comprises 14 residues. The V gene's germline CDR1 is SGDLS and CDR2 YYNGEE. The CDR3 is CASSPGTGYQPQHF. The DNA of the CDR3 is TGTGCCAGCAGCCCTGGGACAGGGTACCAGCCCCAGCATTTT.

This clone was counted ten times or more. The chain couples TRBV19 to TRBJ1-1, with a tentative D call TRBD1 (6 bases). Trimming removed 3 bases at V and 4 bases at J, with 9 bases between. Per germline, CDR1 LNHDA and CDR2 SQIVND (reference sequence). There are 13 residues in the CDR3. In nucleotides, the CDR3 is TGTGCCAGTAGTATCAGGGGAGTCACTGAAGCTTTCTTT. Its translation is CASSIRGVTEAFF.

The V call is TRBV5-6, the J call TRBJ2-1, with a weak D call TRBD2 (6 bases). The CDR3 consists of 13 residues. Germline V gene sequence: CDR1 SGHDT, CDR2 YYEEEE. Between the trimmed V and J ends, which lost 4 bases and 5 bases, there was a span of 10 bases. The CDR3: CASSDGGDNEQFF. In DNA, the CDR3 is TGTGCCAGCAGCGATGGAGGGGACAATGAGCAGTTCTTC. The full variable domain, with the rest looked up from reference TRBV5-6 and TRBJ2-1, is DAGVTQSPTHLIKTRGQQVTLRCSPKSGHDTVSWYQQALGQGPQFIFQYYEEEERQRGNFPDRFSGHQFPNYSSELNVNALLLGDSALYLCASSDGGDNEQFFGPGTRLTVL.

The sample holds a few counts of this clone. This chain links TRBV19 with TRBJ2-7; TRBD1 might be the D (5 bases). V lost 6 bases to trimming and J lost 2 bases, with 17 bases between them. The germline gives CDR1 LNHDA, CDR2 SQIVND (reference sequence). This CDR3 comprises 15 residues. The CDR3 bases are TGTGCCAGTAGCGGTAGTGGACAAGGCCCCTACGAGCAGTACTTC. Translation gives CASSGSGQGPYEQYF. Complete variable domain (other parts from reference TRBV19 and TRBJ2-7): DGGITQSPKYLFRKEGQNVTLSCEQNLNHDAMYWYRQDPGQGLRLIYYSQIVNDFQKGDIAEGYSVSREKKESFPLTVTSAQKNPTAFYLCASSGSGQGPYEQYFGPGTRLTVT.

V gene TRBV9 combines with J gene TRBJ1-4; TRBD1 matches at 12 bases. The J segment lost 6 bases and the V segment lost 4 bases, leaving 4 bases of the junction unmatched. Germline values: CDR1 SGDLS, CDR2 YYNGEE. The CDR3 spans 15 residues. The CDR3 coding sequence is TGTGCCAGCAGCCCCCGGGACAGGGGGCATGAAAAACTGTTTTTT. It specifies CASSPRDRGHEKLFF.